The present TCR beta chain was sequenced within a study of T cells after somatic rescue of genetic block. Sequencing used immunoSEQ multiplex PCR; TCRdb keeps in-frame clones, though not all of them. Of roughly 15,000 clones detected, under 75% appear once; the ten largest clones hold around 21%. The V end lost 3 bases, the J end lost 5 bases, and 14 bases lay between the germline ends. The CDR3 loop spans 14 amino acids. Per the germline V gene, CDR1 is MNHEY and CDR2 is SVGAGI. Sequenced: peripheral blood mononuclear cells (PBMCs). The V and J genes are TRBV6-5 and TRBJ2-7, with D perhaps TRBD2 (5 bases). The receptor was derived from a boy between 5 and 17 years old. In nucleotides, the CDR3 is TGTGCCAGCAGTTATCTCGGGCTAGCCCACGAGCAGTACTTC. This translates into CASSYLGLAHEQYF.